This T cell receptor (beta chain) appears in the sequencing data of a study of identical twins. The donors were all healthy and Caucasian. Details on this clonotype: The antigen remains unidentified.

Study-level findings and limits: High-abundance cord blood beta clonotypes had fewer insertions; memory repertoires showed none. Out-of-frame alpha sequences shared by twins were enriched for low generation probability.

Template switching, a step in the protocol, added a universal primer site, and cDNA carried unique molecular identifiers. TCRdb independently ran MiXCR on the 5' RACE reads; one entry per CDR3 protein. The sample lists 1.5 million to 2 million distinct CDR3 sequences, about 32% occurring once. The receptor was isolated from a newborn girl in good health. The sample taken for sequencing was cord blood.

The CDR3 nucleotides read TGCAGTGCTAGTACAGGGCTCAACTATGGCTACACCTTC. It specifies CSASTGLNYGYTF. The J gene is TRBJ1-2, the V gene TRBV20-1; a weak D match, TRBD1 (6 bases). The germline V and J ends were trimmed by 3 bases and 2 bases, with 10 bases remaining between them. Germline values: CDR1 DFQATT, CDR2 SNEGSKA (reference sequence). The CDR3 length is 13 residues.